This entry lists 6 T cell receptor beta chains sequenced from one sample in a study of low-dose radiotherapy and immunotherapy resistance in tumors. Primers used for first-strand cDNA, a TRAV- and TRBV-specific set, covered both alpha and beta chains. The authors ran around 19 PCR cycles to amplify TCRs with a constant-region primer and V-primer adapter. MiXCR, run by TCRdb on the reads, gives a single entry per CDR3 protein. The repertoire consists of 64,000 or so distinct CDR3 sequences, with around 27% occurring once and the leading ten covering around 6.7%. Time point denoted: before trial treatment. The source material was PBMCs, sampled before treatment. Every receptor here comes from a male donor with rectosigmoid adenocarcinoma.

With regard to this clonotype: The likely explanation is a read error, given a far larger clone one base away. The chain couples TRBV5-1 to TRBJ2-1; TRBD2 matches at 11 bases. This CDR3 comprises 15 residues. The germline gives CDR1 SGHRS, CDR2 YFSETQ. V gave up 1 base and J gave up 10 bases; unmatched junction bases: 7. The DNA for the CDR3 is TGCGCCAGCAGCTTGCTAGCGGGGGGTTCCTACGAGCAGTTCTTC. Amino acid sequence: CASSLLAGGSYEQFF.

This clonotype was found many times. The V and J genes are TRBV5-1 and TRBJ1-1, with D unresolved. CDR3 size: 13 residues. Germline V gene data show CDR1 as SGHRS and CDR2 as YFSETQ. Trimming removed 0 bases at V and 5 bases at J, with 8 bases between. The CDR3 DNA follows: TGCGCCAGCAGCTTGGCGCTCGGAACTGAAGCTTTCTTT. Residues: CASSLALGTEAFF.

This clonotype was counted many times. The V and J genes are TRBV12-3 or TRBV12-4 and TRBJ2-5, with 8 positions matching TRBD2. This CDR3 spans 16 amino acids. The J segment lost 5 bases and the V segment lost 8 bases, leaving 16 bases of the junction unmatched. The CDR3: CASSFTGTRPRETQYF. CDR3 DNA: TGTGCCAGCTCATTCACAGGGACTAGACCGAGGGAGACCCAGTACTTC.

At least ten counts were recorded for this clonotype. This chain uses TRBV19 with TRBJ2-7; perhaps D is TRBD1 or TRBD2 (5 bases each). Per the germline V gene, CDR1 is LNHDA and CDR2 is SQIVND (reference sequence). Trimming took 8 bases from V and 7 from J, leaving 18 bases between them. The CDR3 consists of 13 residues. The CDR3 DNA reads TGTGCCAGTGGGAAGGGACGGCCTTGGGAGCAGTACTTC. Encoded protein: CASGKGRPWEQYF.

The rearrangement joins TRBV14 to TRBJ2-1, with no clear D. The CDR3 consists of 17 residues. Trimming left V 0 bases short and J 4 bases short, with 16 bases between. Germline V CDR1 and CDR2: SGHDN, FVKESK. The CDR3 region is CASSQEAPAPGYNEQFF. DNA for the CDR3: TGTGCCAGCAGCCAAGAAGCTCCTGCACCTGGTTACAATGAGCAGTTCTTC.

At least ten counts were recorded for this clonotype. J is TRBJ1-5 and V is TRBV19, with D perhaps matching TRBD1 (5 bases). V lost 3 bases and J lost 6, with 15 bases in between. Germline CDR1 reads LNHDA; CDR2 reads SQIVND (reference sequence). The CDR3 runs to 15 residues. The CDR3 region is CASSIGPEGSQPQHF. The CDR3 DNA is TGTGCCAGTAGTATTGGCCCGGAGGGGAGTCAGCCCCAGCATTTT. The full variable domain, completed using reference TRBV19 and TRBJ1-5, is DGGITQSPKYLFRKEGQNVTLSCEQNLNHDAMYWYRQDPGQGLRLIYYSQIVNDFQKGDIAEGYSVSREKKESFPLTVTSAQKNPTAFYLCASSIGPEGSQPQHFGDGTRLSIL.